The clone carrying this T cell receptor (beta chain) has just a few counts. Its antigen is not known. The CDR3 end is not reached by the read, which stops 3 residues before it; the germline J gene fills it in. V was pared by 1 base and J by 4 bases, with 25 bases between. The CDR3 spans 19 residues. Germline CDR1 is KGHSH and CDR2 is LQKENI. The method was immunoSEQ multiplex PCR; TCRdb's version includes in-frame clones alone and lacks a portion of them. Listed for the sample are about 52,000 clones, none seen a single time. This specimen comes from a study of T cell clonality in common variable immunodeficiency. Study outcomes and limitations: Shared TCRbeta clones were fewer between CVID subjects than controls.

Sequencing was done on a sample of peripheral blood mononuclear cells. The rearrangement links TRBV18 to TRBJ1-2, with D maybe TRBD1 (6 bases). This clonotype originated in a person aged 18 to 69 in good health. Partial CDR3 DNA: TGTGCCAGCTCACCACGAAAAGTAACCGGGACGGGACATTCCTATGGC. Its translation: CASSPRKVTGTGHSYG. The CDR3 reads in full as CASSPRKVTGTGHSYGYTF.